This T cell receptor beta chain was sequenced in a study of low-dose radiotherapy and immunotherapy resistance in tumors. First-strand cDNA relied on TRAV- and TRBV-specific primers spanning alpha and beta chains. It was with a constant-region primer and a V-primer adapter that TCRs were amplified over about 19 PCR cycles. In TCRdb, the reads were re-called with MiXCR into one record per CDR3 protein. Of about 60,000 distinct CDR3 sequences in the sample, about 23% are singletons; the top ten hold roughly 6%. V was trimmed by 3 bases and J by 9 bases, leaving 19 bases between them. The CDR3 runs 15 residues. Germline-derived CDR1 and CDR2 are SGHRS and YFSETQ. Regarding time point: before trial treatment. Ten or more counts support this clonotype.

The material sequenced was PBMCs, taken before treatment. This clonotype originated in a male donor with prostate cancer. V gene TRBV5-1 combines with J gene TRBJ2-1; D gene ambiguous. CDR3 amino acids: CASSSAGGDGSEQFF. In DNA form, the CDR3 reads TGCGCCAGCAGCTCCGCCGGTGGAGATGGAAGTGAGCAGTTCTTC.